The sequence of this T cell receptor beta chain was determined in a study of blood T cell repertoires in COVID-19. At the level of the study: Acute and convalescent COVID-19 samples came from the United States, Italy and Spain. T cells, B-cell-depleted T cells, or PBMCs provided the cDNA or gDNA that served as material.

Trimming left V 7 bases short and J 4 bases short, with 15 bases between. This CDR3 has 13 residues. The V gene's germline CDR1 is SGHRS and CDR2 YFSETQ. Per the study methods: Estimates of nucleated cell counts were drawn from the amplification of reference gene primers. Assay: immunoSEQ multiplex PCR; the TCRdb copy retains only in-frame clones and omits some. D and trimming were read from the DNA, whereas the V and J calls and clone size are those reported in that table. The repertoire holds 250,000 or so clones, with approximately 80% as singletons. The rearrangement uses TRBV5-1 and TRBJ2-7; D uncertain. The sequencing input was peripheral blood. The receptor was isolated from a man under 40 who had recovered from COVID-19. For the CDR3, the DNA is TGCGCCAGCGAATTGAGGTTTTGGTACGAGCAGTACGTC. Its protein is CASELRFWYEQYV.